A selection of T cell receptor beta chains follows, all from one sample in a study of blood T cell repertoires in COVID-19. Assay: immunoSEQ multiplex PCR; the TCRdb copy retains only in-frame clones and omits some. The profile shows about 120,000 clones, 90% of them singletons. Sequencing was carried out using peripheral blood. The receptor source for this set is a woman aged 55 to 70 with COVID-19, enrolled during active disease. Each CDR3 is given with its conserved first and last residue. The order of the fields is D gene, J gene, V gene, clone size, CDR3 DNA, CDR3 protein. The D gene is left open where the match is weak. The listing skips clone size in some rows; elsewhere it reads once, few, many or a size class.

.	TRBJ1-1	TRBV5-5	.	TGTGCCAGCACCTCTAGTACACGGAACACTGAAGCTTTCTTT	CASTSSTRNTEAFF
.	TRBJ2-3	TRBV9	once	TGTGCCAGCAGCGTGGGGGCCAACACAGATACGCAGTATTTT	CASSVGANTDTQYF
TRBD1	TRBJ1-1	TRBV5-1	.	TGCGCCAGCAGCTTAGGACAGGGCGGAATGAACACTGAAGCTTTCTTT	CASSLGQGGMNTEAFF
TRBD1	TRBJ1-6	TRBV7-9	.	TGTGCCAGCAGCACCGACAGGGGTTTGGATTCACCCCTCCACTTT	CASSTDRGLDSPLHF
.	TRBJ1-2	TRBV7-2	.	TGTGCCAGCAGCTTAGGAGGGTATGGCTACACCTTC	CASSLGGYGYTF
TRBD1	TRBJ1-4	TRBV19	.	TGTGCCAGTGCCCGGACAGGCCGGGGGCCAACTAATGAAAAACTGTTTTTT	CASARTGRGPTNEKLFF
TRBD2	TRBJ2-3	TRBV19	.	TGTGCCAGTACCCCCAGAGCGGGGGAGGGCACAGATACGCAGTATTTT	CASTPRAGEGTDTQYF
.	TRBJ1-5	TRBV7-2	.	TGTGCCAGCAGCTTTCAGGGGTTCGGCAATCAGCCCCAGCATTTT	CASSFQGFGNQPQHF
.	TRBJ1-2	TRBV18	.	TGTGCCAGCTCACCCAATCTTGAGGGTAATGGCTACACCTTC	CASSPNLEGNGYTF
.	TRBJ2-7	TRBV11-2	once	TGTGCCAGCAGCTTAGCACTAGCTACCTACGAGCAGTACTTC	CASSLALATYEQYF
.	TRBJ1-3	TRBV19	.	TGTGCCAGTAGAGGTACGGCAGGGTCTTCTGGAAACACCATATATTTT	CASRGTAGSSGNTIYF
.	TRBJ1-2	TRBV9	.	TGTGCCAGCAGCGTAGCCCCAGATGCTAACTATGGCTACACCTTC	CASSVAPDANYGYTF
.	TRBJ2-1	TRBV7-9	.	TGTGCCAGCAGCGAAGGACAGTACAATGAGCAGTTCTTC	CASSEGQYNEQFF
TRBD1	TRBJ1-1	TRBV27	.	TGTGCCAGCAGTTTATACCCGGACAGGGCGAACACTGAAGCTTTCTTT	CASSLYPDRANTEAFF
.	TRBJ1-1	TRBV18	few	TGTGCCAGCTCATCAAACCAGCGTGCGAACACTGAAGCTTTCTTT	CASSSNQRANTEAFF
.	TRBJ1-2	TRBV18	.	TGTGCCAGCTCACCATCGGCGGAGAGGCCGGGTGGCTACACCTTC	CASSPSAERPGGYTF
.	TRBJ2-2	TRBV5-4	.	TGTGCCAGCAGCTTGGTGGAGGAGGTCGGTGGCGGGGAGCTGTTTTTT	CASSLVEEVGGGELFF
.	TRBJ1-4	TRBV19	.	TGTGCCAGTAGAATGACACAGGCGCGGAATGAAAAACTGTTTTTT	CASRMTQARNEKLFF
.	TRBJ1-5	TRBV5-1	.	TGCGCCAGCAGCTTGGGAGGGAATAGCAATCAGCCCCAGCATTTT	CASSLGGNSNQPQHF
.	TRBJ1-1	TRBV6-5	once	TGTGCCAGCAGTATACAGGTTAGGGGCACTGAAGCTTTCTTT	CASSIQVRGTEAFF
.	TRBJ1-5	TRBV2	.	TGTGCCAGCAGCCAGGGCCTCAATAATCAGCCCCAGCATTTT	CASSQGLNNQPQHF
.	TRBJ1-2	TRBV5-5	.	TGTGCCAGCAGCTTGACGACGACAGATAACTATGGCTACACCTTC	CASSLTTTDNYGYTF
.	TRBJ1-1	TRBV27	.	TGTGCCTCGGCTAGTGGAAGCACTGAAGCTTTCTTT	CASASGSTEAFF
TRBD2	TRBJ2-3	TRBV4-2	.	TGTGCCAGCAGCCAAGAATCTCGAAGAGGTAGCGGGGGGCGCGCAGATACGCAGTATTTT	CASSQESRRGSGGRADTQYF
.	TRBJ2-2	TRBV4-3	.	TGCGCCAGCAGCCAAGAATTCAGCGGGGAGCTGTTTTTT	CASSQEFSGELFF
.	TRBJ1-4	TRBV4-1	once	TGCGCCAGCAGCCAAGCGTCACAGGGAGCAACTAATGAAAAACTGTTTTTT	CASSQASQGATNEKLFF
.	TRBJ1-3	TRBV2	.	TGTGCCAGCAGGAGAGGAAACACCATATATTTT	CASRRGNTIYF
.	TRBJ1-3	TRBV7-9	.	TGTGCCAGCAGCTTGGGACTTAACTCTGGAAACACCATATATTTT	CASSLGLNSGNTIYF
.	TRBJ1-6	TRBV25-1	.	TGTGCCAGCAGTGAATGGTCAGGGAATTCACCCCTCCACTTT	CASSEWSGNSPLHF
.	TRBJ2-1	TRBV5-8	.	TGTGCCAGCAGCTTGGGGGGGCGCATCGGTGAGCAGTTCTTC	CASSLGGRIGEQFF
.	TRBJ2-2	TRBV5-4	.	TGTGCCAGCAGCTTGGGCAGGGGATGGTCCGGGGAGCTGTTTTTT	CASSLGRGWSGELFF
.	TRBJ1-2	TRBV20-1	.	TGCAGTGCCCCAGGGGGCTACACCTTC	CSAPGGYTF
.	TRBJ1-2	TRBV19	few	TGTGCCAGTAGTTCGCCAGGCAGGATTTATGGCTACACCTTC	CASSSPGRIYGYTF
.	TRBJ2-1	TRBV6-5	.	TGTGCCAGCAGTTACCCTCCCGAGCAGTTCTTC	CASSYPPEQFF
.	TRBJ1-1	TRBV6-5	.	TGTGCCAGCACCCAACCGGGATATGATCAGGCTTTCTTT	CASTQPGYDQAFF